Below are 20 T cell receptor beta chains sequenced from a single sample in a study of blood T cell repertoires in COVID-19. TCRdb's table, derived via immunoSEQ multiplex PCR, lists solely in-frame clones and lacks some. The table shows roughly 160,000 clones, with roughly four fifths occurring only once. The material sequenced was PBMCs or T cells enriched from blood (not recorded which). Receptors originate from a man aged 45-65 years who had recovered from COVID-19.

This clone has just a few counts. CDR3 residues: CASSIQQGGAADTQYF. The CDR3 nucleotides are TGTGCCAGTAGTATACAACAAGGGGGCGCAGCAGATACGCAGTATTTT. This chain uses TRBV19 with TRBJ2-3, with 7 bases identical to TRBD1. The germline V gene has CDR1 LNHDA and CDR2 SQIVND (reference sequence). V shed 2 bases, J shed 4 bases, and the junction held 9 bases outside the gene matches. There are 16 residues in the CDR3. The whole variable domain, remainder taken from reference TRBV19 and TRBJ2-3, is DGGITQSPKYLFRKEGQNVTLSCEQNLNHDAMYWYRQDPGQGLRLIYYSQIVNDFQKGDIAEGYSVSREKKESFPLTVTSAQKNPTAFYLCASSIQQGGAADTQYFGPGTRLTVL.

The rearrangement links TRBV6-4 to TRBJ2-5; a possible D gene is TRBD2 (7 bases). Germline V lookup: CDR1 MRHNA, CDR2 SNTAGT. The CDR3 contains 12 residues. Trimming stripped 7 bases from V and 7 bases from J, with 13 bases between. The CDR3 reads CASKGGVATQYF. The CDR3 DNA reads as TGTGCCAGCAAGGGGGGGGTTGCGACCCAGTACTTC.

The rearrangement joins TRBV7-2 to TRBJ1-6; 7 bases map to TRBD1. Per the germline V gene, CDR1 is SGHTA and CDR2 is FQGNSA. This CDR3 has 19 amino acids. V gave up 1 base and J gave up 0 bases; unmatched junction bases: 9. CDR3 sequence (DNA): TGTGCCAGCAGCTTAGTCCCCTTGACAGGGAGCTCCTATAATTCACCCCTCCACTTT. This codes for CASSLVPLTGSSYNSPLHF.

The genes are TRBV18 and TRBJ2-3, with 9 bases that match TRBD2. Germline V lookup: CDR1 KGHSH, CDR2 LQKENI. V lost 4 bases to trimming and J lost 3 bases; unmatched junction nucleotides: 2. The CDR3 is made up of 14 amino acids. In DNA, the CDR3 is TGTGCCAGCTCACTAGCGGGGGCGACAGATACGCAGTATTTT. Translating gives CASSLAGATDTQYF.

The V gene is TRBV4-1, the J gene TRBJ2-1; 12 nucleotides agree with TRBD2. This CDR3 comprises 17 residues. Germline values: CDR1 MGHRA, CDR2 YSYEKL. The J segment lost 6 bases and the V segment lost 0 bases, leaving 6 bases of the junction unmatched. The CDR3 loop is CASSQEYRLAGVNEQFF. CDR3 in DNA: TGCGCCAGCAGCCAAGAATACCGACTAGCGGGGGTCAATGAGCAGTTCTTC.

This clone was counted only a few times. The chain carries TRBV19 and TRBJ2-7, with D perhaps TRBD1 (6 bases). V was cut by 5 bases and J by 4 bases, with 15 bases left in between. The CDR3 is 14 residues long. The V gene's germline CDR1 is LNHDA and CDR2 SQIVND (reference sequence). The CDR3 reads CASSEGTRKYEQYF. As DNA, the CDR3 is TGTGCCAGTAGTGAGGGGACAAGAAAATACGAGCAGTACTTC. Full variable domain (remainder filled in from reference TRBV19 and TRBJ2-7): DGGITQSPKYLFRKEGQNVTLSCEQNLNHDAMYWYRQDPGQGLRLIYYSQIVNDFQKGDIAEGYSVSREKKESFPLTVTSAQKNPTAFYLCASSEGTRKYEQYFGPGTRLTVT.

The J gene is TRBJ1-5, the V gene TRBV2, with D uncertain. CDR3 length: 14 amino acids. The V end was cut by 4 bases, the J end by 4 bases, with 11 bases between. Per germline, CDR1 SNHLY and CDR2 FYNNEI. CDR3 loop: CASSAGLINQPQHF. The DNA of the CDR3 is TGTGCCAGCAGTGCCGGACTAATAAATCAGCCCCAGCATTTT.

The chain uses TRBV5-1 and TRBJ2-1; D may be TRBD1 (6 bases). The V gene lost 0 bases and the J gene lost 10 bases, with 14 bases spanning the gap. This CDR3 spans 14 amino acids. CDR1 is SGHRS and CDR2 is YFSETQ in the germline V gene. CDR3 loop: CASSLAVQGHEQFF. The CDR3 nucleotides read TGCGCCAGCAGCTTGGCCGTGCAGGGGCACGAGCAGTTCTTC.

This sequence joins TRBV12-3 or TRBV12-4 and TRBJ2-5; possibly TRBD2 for D (5 bases). Trimming cost V 7 bases and J 3 bases, with 6 bases left between them. This CDR3 comprises 11 residues. The CDR3, as DNA: TGTGCCAGCAAGAGGGAAGAGACCCAGTACTTC. Encoded protein: CASKREETQYF.

The rearrangement uses TRBV2 and TRBJ1-3, with D unclear. CDR3 size: 14 residues. Trimming shortened V by 4 bases and J by 0 bases, and 7 bases separated the two germline ends. Germline CDR1 reads SNHLY; CDR2 reads FYNNEI. The CDR3 nucleotides read TGTGCCAGCAGTGGAGGTAGCTCTGGAAACACCATATATTTT. Residues: CASSGGSSGNTIYF.

This clone was seen once. The chain has TRBV30 and TRBJ1-5, with TRBD1 identical over 7 bases. CDR3 length: 14 amino acids. The V gene end was trimmed by 0 bases and the J gene end by 4 bases; junction bases not matched to a gene: 3. Germline V gene sequence: CDR1 GTSNPN, CDR2 SVGIG (reference sequence). The CDR3 DNA is TGTGCCTGGAGTGTTGGGACAGCTAATCAGCCCCAGCATTTT. This gives the protein CAWSVGTANQPQHF.

The CDR3 region is CASSPDRSTDTQYF. Written as DNA, the CDR3 is TGTGCCAGCAGCCCGGACAGAAGCACAGATACGCAGTATTTT. This chain connects TRBV7-3 to TRBJ2-3; possibly TRBD1 for D (6 bases). CDR3 size: 14 residues. V lost 5 bases and J lost 0, with 9 bases in between. Germline loops: CDR1 SGHTA, CDR2 FQGTGA. The complete variable domain, with remaining parts taken from reference TRBV7-3 and TRBJ2-3, reads GAGVSQTPSNKVTEKGKYVELRCDPISGHTALYWYRQSLGQGPEFLIYFQGTGAADDSGLPNDRFFAVRPEGSVSTLKIQRTERGDSAVYLCASSPDRSTDTQYFGPGTRLTVL.

The rearrangement links TRBV5-4 to TRBJ2-6; tentative D call: TRBD1 (6 bases). This CDR3 region has 15 residues. Trimming removed 0 bases at V and 2 bases at J, with 6 bases between. Germline V gene sequence: CDR1 SGHNT, CDR2 YYREEE (reference sequence). CDR3 coding DNA: TGTGCCAGCAGCTTGGACAGGGCTGGGGCCAACGTCCTGACTTTC. Translation: CASSLDRAGANVLTF.

This rearrangement joins TRBV6-2 or TRBV6-3 to TRBJ1-2; D unclear. The CDR3 has 14 amino acids. V was clipped by 1 base and J by 4 bases, with 10 bases between them. The germline V gene has CDR1 MNHEY and CDR2 SVGEGT. In DNA form, the CDR3 reads TGTGCCAGCAGTTACTTACCACAGAGCTATGGCTACACCTTC. Protein sequence: CASSYLPQSYGYTF.

The CDR3 protein is CASPPPPSDWGEGELFF. The DNA for the CDR3 is TGTGCCAGCCCCCCGCCTCCCAGCGACTGGGGAGAAGGGGAGCTGTTTTTT. This chain links TRBV25-1 with TRBJ2-2; maybe TRBD2 (5 bases). Germline V gene data show CDR1 as MGHDK and CDR2 as SYGVNS. Deletions cut 8 bases from V and 8 bases from J, with 27 bases between. The CDR3 spans 17 residues.

The rearrangement links TRBV4-3 to TRBJ2-5; no clear D gene. This CDR3 region has 13 residues. V dropped 1 base and J dropped 5 bases, with 8 bases sitting between them. The germline V gene encodes CDR1 LGHNA and CDR2 YSLEER. The CDR3 DNA sequence: TGCGCCAGCAGCCAAGCCCCCCAGGAGACCCAGTACTTC. It yields the protein CASSQAPQETQYF.

This clone occurred once. V and J are TRBV3-1 (or the pseudogene TRBV3-2) and TRBJ1-2; 9 bases map to TRBD1. This CDR3 is 16 amino acids long. Germline loops: CDR1 LGHDT, CDR2 YNNKEL (reference sequence). Trimming at V came to 6 bases and at J to 4 bases, leaving 12 bases not matched to a gene. The CDR3 nucleotides read TGTGCCAGCAGGGGGGGACAGGGTAGGGGAATCTATGGCTACACCTTC. Translated, it gives CASRGGQGRGIYGYTF.

The chain recombines TRBV6-4 with TRBJ2-1; TRBD1 matches at 9 bases. J gave up 6 bases and V 6 bases, and 6 bases lay outside the gene matches. The germline CDR1 and CDR2 sequences are MRHNA and SNTAGT. The CDR3 is made up of 14 amino acids. This CDR3 is CASRGQGTGNEQFF. The CDR3 DNA is TGTGCCAGCAGGGGACAGGGAACGGGCAATGAGCAGTTCTTC.

V and J are TRBV5-4 and TRBJ1-2; 8 bases match TRBD1. This CDR3 has 15 amino acids. V lost 6 bases and J lost 5; bases outside the gene matches: 12. Germline V CDR1 and CDR2: SGHNT, YYREEE (reference sequence). CDR3 residues: CASTLRTGSGYGYTF. Here the CDR3 DNA reads TGTGCCAGCACCCTCCGGACAGGGTCGGGATATGGCTACACCTTC.

On this clone itself: The same CDR3 can be traced to other DNA sequences in this sample. The V call is TRBV12-3 or TRBV12-4, the J call TRBJ1-2, with D possibly matching TRBD1 (6 bases). The CDR3 extends over 12 amino acids. V was cut by 8 bases and J by 2 bases, with 9 bases left in between. The CDR3 region has the DNA TGTGCCAGCGGTGACAGGAACTATGGCTACACCTTC. Its protein is CASGDRNYGYTF.